The clone carrying this TCR beta chain turned up a few times. As yet, its antigen is unknown. This specimen belongs to a study of CD4+ T cells in melanoma. TCRdb's copy holds only in-frame clones and misses some; the assay was immunoSEQ multiplex PCR. The sample has around 12,000 clones, approximately 72% seen once. Study conclusions and caveats: Reportedly, melanoma neoantigen-specific CD4+ T cells showed varied differentiation states. CD8+ T cell, macrophage and B cell function reportedly correlated with neoantigen-specific CD4+ T cells.

The CDR3 sequence is 13 residues long. The ends were cut back, 3 bases at V and 0 bases at J, with 8 bases in the middle. Germline V gene data show CDR1 as SQVTM and CDR2 as ANQGSEA. The chain carries TRBV29-1 and TRBJ2-5, with unresolved D. Sequencing used cells from a culture (not recorded whether cultured in vitro). The TCR comes from a human donor with melanoma. The CDR3, as DNA: TGCAGCGTTGATTCTGGGAACCAAGAGACCCAGTACTTC. Translation gives CSVDSGNQETQYF.